A single sample is the source of the 10 T cell receptor beta chains below, sequenced in a study of CD8 T cells in ankylosing spondylitis. TCRdb independently ran MiXCR on the 5' RACE reads; one entry per CDR3 protein. Among a few hundred thousand distinct CDR3 sequences listed, about 11% were seen once. Input material: blood, either unsorted or a sorted T cell fraction (not recorded which). These receptors originate from a male donor with ankylosing spondylitis or in good health (not recorded which).

The chain joins TRBV19 to TRBJ1-2, with 7 bases that match TRBD1. The germline gives CDR1 LNHDA, CDR2 SQIVND (reference sequence). V trimming: 7 bases; J trimming: 8 bases; junction bases outside the gene matches: 7. CDR3 length equals 12 residues. The CDR3 spells CASMRTGHGYTF. CDR3 nucleotide sequence: TGTGCCAGTATGCGGACAGGCCACGGCTACACCTTC.

This clonotype was seen ten or more times. The rearrangement uses TRBV29-1 and TRBJ2-1; 9 nucleotides align to TRBD2. V lost 1 base and J lost 1; bases outside the gene matches: 5. Germline CDR1 and CDR2: SQVTM and ANQGSEA. This CDR3 region has 16 residues. CDR3 bases: TGCAGCGTTGAAGGGAGTAGCGGGGGTTCCTACAATGAGCAGTTCTTC. Protein sequence: CSVEGSSGGSYNEQFF.

This clonotype was found a few times. This chain joins TRBV3-1 and TRBJ1-5, with D perhaps matching TRBD1 (6 bases). The CDR3 runs 16 residues. V was trimmed by 2 bases and J by 2 bases, leaving 13 bases between them. CDR1 LGHDT and CDR2 YNNKEL come from the germline V gene (reference sequence). CDR3 coding DNA: TGTGCCAGCAGCCAACACGCGGGGGGCGGCAATCAGCCCCAGCATTTT. This gives the protein CASSQHAGGGNQPQHF.

This clonotype was observed at least ten times. This chain connects TRBV15 to TRBJ2-1; 7 nucleotides match TRBD1. Germline-derived CDR1 and CDR2 are LNHNV and YYDKDF (reference sequence). The V gene end was trimmed by 0 bases and the J gene end by 6 bases; junction bases not matched to a gene: 8. The CDR3 runs 16 residues. The chain's CDR3 is CATSRDGTDFLNEQFF. The CDR3 DNA reads TGTGCCACCAGCAGAGATGGGACAGATTTCCTCAATGAGCAGTTCTTC.

This clonotype was seen only a few times. The V gene is TRBV11-3, the J gene TRBJ2-3; weak D call: TRBD2 (5 bases). The length of the CDR3 is 18 residues. Trimming stripped 5 bases from V and 0 bases from J, with 21 bases between. Germline-derived CDR1 and CDR2 are SGHNT and YENEEA. The CDR3 loop reads CASSPGESRRHSTDTQYF. In nucleotides, the CDR3 is TGTGCCAGCAGCCCCGGGGAGTCAAGGCGGCACAGCACAGATACGCAGTATTTT.

This clonotype was observed many times. The gene calls are TRBV15 and TRBJ1-5, with D tentatively TRBD1 (5 bases). CDR1 and CDR2 (germline): LNHNV, YYDKDF (reference sequence). The CDR3 loop spans 13 amino acids. V was cut by 0 bases and J by 11 bases, with 11 bases left in between. CDR3 residues: CATSRDFMGAQHF. CDR3 DNA sequence: TGTGCCACCAGCAGAGACTTCATGGGGGCCCAGCATTTT. Using reference TRBV15 and TRBJ1-5 for the parts outside the CDR3, the full variable domain is DAMVIQNPRYQVTQFGKPVTLSCSQTLNHNVMYWYQQKSSQAPKLLFHYYDKDFNNEADTPDNFQSRRPNTSFCFLDIRSPGLGDTAMYLCATSRDFMGAQHFGDGTRLSIL.

The rearrangement links TRBV5-1 to TRBJ2-7; D may be TRBD1 or TRBD2 (5 bases each). This CDR3 contains 13 residues. Germline V lookup: CDR1 SGHRS, CDR2 YFSETQ. V gave up 2 bases and J gave up 6 bases, with 12 bases separating them. The CDR3, as DNA: TGCGCCAGCAGCTTCGAGGGGCAATCCGAGCAGTACTTC. This gives the protein CASSFEGQSEQYF.

The table lists this clonotype with many counts. The genes are TRBV12-3 or TRBV12-4 and TRBJ2-5, with TRBD1 matching 7 bases. CDR3 length: 11 amino acids. Trimming removed 6 bases from V and 7 bases from J; junction bases left unmatched: 2. This chain's CDR3 is CASSRQGTQYF. The CDR3 DNA reads as TGTGCCAGCAGCCGACAGGGGACCCAGTACTTC.

At least ten counts were recorded for this clonotype. The chain uses TRBV3-1 and TRBJ1-1; D is possibly TRBD1 (5 bases). The CDR3 has 17 amino acids. Germline-derived CDR1 and CDR2 are LGHDT and YNNKEL (reference sequence). Trimming took off 4 bases at V and 0 bases at J, with 18 bases between the two ends. CDR3 protein: CASSPHSPDNMNTEAFF. The CDR3 DNA sequence: TGTGCCAGCAGCCCCCACAGCCCGGACAATATGAACACTGAAGCTTTCTTT. Together with reference TRBV3-1 and TRBJ1-1, the CDR3 gives the full variable domain: DTAVSQTPKYLVTQMGNDKSIKCEQNLGHDTMYWYKQDSKKFLKIMFSYNNKELIINETVPNRFSPKSPDKAHLNLHINSLELGDSAVYFCASSPHSPDNMNTEAFFGQGTRLTVV.

This clonotype was observed at least ten times. This chain links TRBV5-1 with TRBJ2-2, with D possibly TRBD1 on 5 matching bases. This CDR3 is 16 amino acids long. Germline V gives CDR1 SGHRS, CDR2 YFSETQ. Trimming took 2 bases from V and 4 from J, leaving 15 bases between them. CDR3 protein: CASSLFPQDGTGELFF. CDR3 sequence (DNA): TGCGCCAGCAGCTTATTCCCACAGGACGGCACCGGGGAGCTGTTTTTT.